This T cell receptor (beta chain) was found in a study of blood T cell repertoires in COVID-19. Repertoires were generated with immunoSEQ multiplex PCR, while TCRdb's copy carries only in-frame clones and drops some. This sample has under 250,000 clones; about 86% occur once, and the top ten carry roughly 8.7%. V was shortened by 3 bases and J by 3 bases, with 9 bases between the two germline ends. Germline V CDR1 and CDR2: SGHDN, FVKESK. The CDR3 is 13 amino acids. The specimen was peripheral blood. The TCR sequence derives from a man between 40 and 49 years old with active or convalescent COVID-19. This chain connects TRBV14 to TRBJ2-7, with a tentative D call TRBD2 (5 bases). DNA for the CDR3: TGTGCCAGCAGCCAGCTAGGAGGCTACGAGCAGTACTTC. Translating it yields CASSQLGGYEQYF.